This TCR beta chain was identified during a study of blood T cell repertoires in COVID-19. Method: immunoSEQ multiplex PCR; TCRdb's copy keeps in-frame clones and lacks some. The sample records about 130,000 clones, over 80% being singletons. Germline values: CDR1 SGHDN, CDR2 FVKESK. Trimming at V came to 0 bases and at J to 6 bases, leaving 10 bases not matched to a gene. This CDR3 contains 17 residues. The TCR was taken from a man in his forties with active or convalescent COVID-19. The sample comprised peripheral blood. The gene calls are TRBV14 and TRBJ1-4; 7 bases agree with TRBD1. The CDR3: CASSQDRRQGGDEKLFF. In nucleotides, the CDR3 is TGTGCCAGCAGCCAAGATCGTCGACAGGGCGGTGATGAAAAACTGTTTTTT.